Each of the 28 T cell receptor beta chains below was sequenced from the same sample in a study of beta chain features in type 1 diabetes. What was sequenced were expressed TCRB transcripts, since all of the isolated RNA had been reverse transcribed. Sequencing used immunoSEQ multiplex PCR; TCRdb keeps in-frame clones, though not all of them. Among some 150,000 clones, about 44% were seen once, and the ten largest hold under 0.45%. Sequenced material: Tregs from blood. Every receptor here comes from a man aged 18 to 29 in good health.

This chain uses TRBV11-1 with TRBJ2-7, with TRBD1 identical over 8 bases. Germline CDR1 SGHAT, CDR2 FQDESV (reference sequence). With 2 bases clipped from V and 7 bases from J, the junction kept 4 bases outside the gene matches. There are 13 residues in the CDR3. CDR3 amino acids: CASSLQGAGEQYF. As DNA, the CDR3 is TGTGCCAGCAGCTTACAGGGGGCGGGAGAGCAGTACTTC. The whole variable domain, remainder taken from reference TRBV11-1 and TRBJ2-7, is EAEVAQSPRYKITEKSQAVAFWCDPISGHATLYWYRQILGQGPELLVQFQDESVVDDSQLPKDRFSAERLKGVDSTLKIQPAELGDSAMYLCASSLQGAGEQYFGPGTRLTVT.

A few counts support this clone. The V and J genes are TRBV7-9 and TRBJ2-3; the D is unclear. V was trimmed by 3 bases and J by 1 base, leaving 5 bases between them. Germline assignment: CDR1 SEHNR and CDR2 FQNEAQ (reference sequence). The CDR3 extends over 13 amino acids. The CDR3 region is CASSFRGTDTQYF. CDR3 sequence (DNA): TGTGCCAGCAGCTTCCGGGGCACAGATACGCAGTATTTT.

This clone was recorded only once. The rearrangement joins TRBV4-1 to TRBJ2-7; D might be TRBD2 (5 bases). CDR3 length: 13 amino acids. V shed 0 bases and J shed 4 bases, with 7 bases lying between them. Germline V lookup: CDR1 MGHRA, CDR2 YSYEKL. This CDR3 reads CASSQDSGYEQYF. CDR3 nucleotide sequence: TGCGCCAGCAGCCAAGATTCGGGGTACGAGCAGTACTTC.

The chain employs TRBV5-6 and TRBJ2-1; D unclear. The length of the CDR3 is 14 residues. From germline, CDR1 is SGHDT and CDR2 YYEEEE. The ends were cut back, 0 bases at V and 6 bases at J, with 10 bases in the middle. DNA for the CDR3: TGTGCCAGCAGCTTGGGACCTCGCGGCAATGAGCAGTTCTTC. Its protein product is CASSLGPRGNEQFF.

The chain recombines TRBV5-4 with TRBJ2-3; TRBD2 matches 12 bases. CDR1 SGHNT and CDR2 YYREEE come from the germline V gene (reference sequence). Trimming cost V 3 bases and J 1 base; bases outside gene matches: 3. The length of the CDR3 is 16 residues. CDR3 nucleotide sequence: TGTGCCAGCAGCTCACTAGCGGGGGGAGGCACAGATACGCAGTATTTT. Translation gives CASSSLAGGGTDTQYF.

This clone showed up just a few times. The chain carries TRBV29-1 and TRBJ2-2; 11 bases agree with TRBD1. V shed 8 bases, J shed 5 bases, and the junction held 7 bases outside the gene matches. This CDR3 comprises 14 residues. CDR1 is SQVTM, CDR2 ANQGSEA, per germline. CDR3: CSTGQGGGTGELFF. As DNA, the CDR3 is TGCAGCACGGGACAGGGGGGCGGTACCGGGGAGCTGTTTTTT.

This chain uses TRBV19 with TRBJ2-1; TRBD2 agrees at 11 bases. CDR1 is LNHDA and CDR2 is SQIVND in the germline V gene (reference sequence). The CDR3 runs 16 residues. Trimming at V came to 7 bases and at J to 0 bases, leaving 5 bases not matched to a gene. CDR3 in amino acids: CASTPSGRYSYNEQFF. The DNA for the CDR3 is TGTGCCAGTACCCCTAGCGGGAGGTACTCCTACAATGAGCAGTTCTTC.

This chain connects TRBV6-6 to TRBJ1-5, with a weak D call TRBD1 (5 bases). Trimming stripped 7 bases from V and 6 bases from J, with 16 bases between. Germline V gene data show CDR1 as MNHNY and CDR2 as SVGAGI (reference sequence). CDR3 size: 14 residues. Here the CDR3 DNA reads TGTGCCAGCACCTCGGGGCAGGGAGGTCAGCCCCAGCATTTT. Amino acid sequence: CASTSGQGGQPQHF.

The table lists this clone with a few counts. V gene TRBV6-5 combines with J gene TRBJ2-1; perhaps TRBD1 as D (6 bases). The CDR3 sequence is 16 residues long. Per the germline V gene, CDR1 is MNHEY and CDR2 is SVGAGI. Trimming took 3 bases from V and 0 from J, leaving 12 bases between them. The CDR3 DNA sequence: TGTGCCAGCAGTTATGGGACACCGAGCTCCTACAATGAGCAGTTCTTC. Protein sequence: CASSYGTPSSYNEQFF.

This clone was seen only once. The chain has TRBV5-1 and TRBJ2-7; a possible D gene is TRBD2 (6 bases). The germline gives CDR1 SGHRS, CDR2 YFSETQ. Trimming pared 0 bases from V and 6 bases from J, leaving 13 bases between. The CDR3 sequence is 14 residues long. CDR3 in DNA: TGCGCCAGCAGCTTGGGGAGGGGCGTTCTCGAGCAGTACTTC. It specifies CASSLGRGVLEQYF.

Here the CDR3 DNA reads TGTGCCAGCCGGGGGGCGGGGTACAATGAGCAGTTCTTC. As protein: CASRGAGYNEQFF. The chain is built from TRBV10-3 and TRBJ2-1, with D perhaps TRBD2 (7 bases). Trimming removed 10 bases at V and 4 bases at J, with 14 bases between. The CDR3 runs to 13 residues. From germline, CDR1 is ENHRY and CDR2 SYGVKD.

The V call is TRBV5-1, the J call TRBJ1-1, with D uncertain. V lost 3 bases to trimming and J lost 2 bases, with 11 bases between them. Germline CDR1 reads SGHRS; CDR2 reads YFSETQ. The CDR3 length is 14 residues. In DNA, the CDR3 is TGCGCCAGCAGCTCCCTATTATATAACACTGAAGCTTTCTTT. Residues: CASSSLLYNTEAFF. Combining the CDR3 with reference TRBV5-1 and TRBJ1-1 gives the whole variable domain KAGVTQTPRYLIKTRGQQVTLSCSPISGHRSVSWYQQTPGQGLQFLFEYFSETQRNKGNFPGRFSGRQFSNSRSEMNVSTLELGDSALYLCASSSLLYNTEAFFGQGTRLTVV.

This clone was seen a handful of times. V and J are TRBV19 and TRBJ2-2; 7 bases are a match to TRBD1. V lost 7 bases and J lost 5; bases outside the gene matches: 4. CDR3 length equals 13 residues. Looked up from germline, CDR1 is LNHDA and CDR2 is SQIVND (reference sequence). CDR3 loop: CASKVTGTGELFF. CDR3 coding DNA: TGTGCCAGTAAGGTGACAGGGACCGGGGAGCTGTTTTTT.

This sequence joins TRBV19 and TRBJ1-2; TRBD1 matches 7 bases. Germline CDR1 is LNHDA and CDR2 is SQIVND (reference sequence). The CDR3 has 14 residues. V shed 5 bases, J shed 4 bases, and the junction held 7 bases outside the gene matches. The CDR3 nucleotides are TGTGCCAGTAGTTTAAGGGGGCGCGTCTATGGCTACACCTTC. It codes for CASSLRGRVYGYTF. Complete variable domain (other parts from reference TRBV19 and TRBJ1-2): DGGITQSPKYLFRKEGQNVTLSCEQNLNHDAMYWYRQDPGQGLRLIYYSQIVNDFQKGDIAEGYSVSREKKESFPLTVTSAQKNPTAFYLCASSLRGRVYGYTFGSGTRLTVV.

The chain combines TRBV5-1 with TRBJ2-7; 7 positions match TRBD1. V lost 4 bases to trimming and J lost 2 bases; unmatched junction nucleotides: 6. The CDR3 length is 14 residues. The germline V gene encodes CDR1 SGHRS and CDR2 YFSETQ. The CDR3 spells CASSTTGTAYEQYF. The CDR3 bases are TGCGCCAGCAGCACAACCGGGACAGCCTACGAGCAGTACTTC.

This clone came up a few times. The rearrangement joins TRBV7-9 to TRBJ1-3; no clear D. V gave up 3 bases and J gave up 9 bases, with 12 bases separating them. Germline V lookup: CDR1 SEHNR, CDR2 FQNEAQ (reference sequence). CDR3 length equals 13 residues. CDR3 sequence: CASSLSLRSTIYF. The CDR3 DNA is TGTGCCAGCAGCTTGTCCCTGAGAAGCACCATATATTTT.

The chain has TRBV19 and TRBJ2-7, with 8 positions matching TRBD1. With V trimmed by 6 bases and J by 6 bases, 7 bases remained unmatched. Germline loops: CDR1 LNHDA, CDR2 SQIVND (reference sequence). The CDR3 sequence is 13 residues long. CDR3 nucleotides: TGTGCCAGTAGCAACAGGGGGATAGGCGAGCAGTACTTC. Translation: CASSNRGIGEQYF.

The chain employs TRBV7-2 and TRBJ2-6, with D tentatively TRBD2 (5 bases). V was pared by 2 bases and J by 12 bases, with 14 bases between. This CDR3 contains 14 residues. CDR1 is SGHTA and CDR2 is FQGNSA in the germline V gene. CDR3 sequence reads: CASSLTLEPCVLTF. DNA for the CDR3: TGTGCCAGCAGCTTAACACTAGAGCCCTGCGTCCTGACTTTC.

The rearrangement joins TRBV5-4 to TRBJ1-4, with 8 bases aligning to TRBD1. Germline-derived CDR1 and CDR2 are SGHNT and YYREEE (reference sequence). This CDR3 is built from 15 residues. V lost 4 bases, J lost 3 bases, and 5 bases stayed unmatched. The CDR3 region has the DNA TGTGCCAGCAGCACGGACAGGGCTGCTAATGAAAAACTGTTTTTT. This gives the protein CASSTDRAANEKLFF.

This chain links TRBV6-5 with TRBJ1-6; 9 positions match TRBD1. Germline trimming cut 2 bases from V and 6 bases from J; bases unmatched to any gene: 5. CDR1 is MNHEY and CDR2 is SVGAGI in the germline V gene. CDR3 length: 16 amino acids. CDR3 sequence (DNA): TGTGCCAGCAGTTACCGGGACAGGGTCGGTAATTCACCCCTCCACTTT. This encodes CASSYRDRVGNSPLHF.

This chain links TRBV7-9 with TRBJ2-2; 8 bases align to TRBD1. From germline, CDR1 is SEHNR and CDR2 FQNEAQ (reference sequence). V trimming: 5 bases; J trimming: 4 bases; junction bases outside the gene matches: 6. There are 15 residues in the CDR3. CDR3 loop: CASSPRQGFTGELFF. The CDR3 DNA sequence: TGTGCCAGCAGCCCCCGACAGGGGTTCACCGGGGAGCTGTTTTTT.

This clone was picked up one time. The genes are TRBV29-1 and TRBJ2-7, with 8 nucleotides matching TRBD2. The CDR3 sequence is 14 residues long. The V segment lost 8 bases and the J segment 6 bases; nucleotides outside the gene matches: 15. Per germline, CDR1 SQVTM and CDR2 ANQGSEA. DNA for the CDR3: TGCAGCCCAGAACGGGGGGGGTTTTCTCCCGAGCAGTACTTC. Translation: CSPERGGFSPEQYF.

This clone was counted between two and nine times. The gene calls are TRBV2 and TRBJ2-7; possible D gene TRBD1, 6 bases. Germline lookup yields CDR1 SNHLY and CDR2 FYNNEI. CDR3 length: 16 amino acids. V lost 5 bases, J lost 2 bases, and 19 bases lay in between. The CDR3 DNA sequence: TGTGCCAGCAGTCCTCCAGGGGACCGCCTAGCCTACGAGCAGTACTTC. Protein product: CASSPPGDRLAYEQYF.

This clone was seen a handful of times. The chain links TRBV4-1 to TRBJ2-1; D not resolved. V lost 1 base and J 5 bases, leaving 9 bases between the germline ends. Looked up from germline, CDR1 is MGHRA and CDR2 is YSYEKL. This CDR3 spans 14 amino acids. For the CDR3, the DNA is TGCGCCAGCAGCCAAGGTCCCCAGAACAATGAGCAGTTCTTC. Its protein is CASSQGPQNNEQFF.

The chain links TRBV7-2 to TRBJ2-7; TRBD2 matches at 8 bases. Trimming took 6 bases from V and 6 from J; bases not matched to a gene: 10. Germline-derived CDR1 and CDR2 are SGHTA and FQGNSA. The CDR3 contains 14 residues. The CDR3 here is CASRLSGSLGEQYF. The CDR3 region has the DNA TGTGCCAGCAGGTTAAGCGGGAGTCTGGGCGAGCAGTACTTC.

This CDR3 reads CASSAVSTGPQHF. DNA of the CDR3: TGTGCCAGCAGTGCCGTATCGACGGGACCCCAGCATTTT. The chain couples TRBV6-5 to TRBJ1-5; D gene ambiguous. V lost 5 bases and J lost 10, with 15 bases in between. CDR1 is MNHEY and CDR2 is SVGAGI in the germline V gene. This CDR3 spans 13 amino acids.

The chain uses TRBV5-1 and TRBJ1-1; D might be TRBD1 (6 bases). The germline gives CDR1 SGHRS, CDR2 YFSETQ. The CDR3 contains 14 residues. Trimming stripped 4 bases from V and 4 bases from J, with 14 bases between. CDR3 sequence (DNA): TGCGCCAGCAGCCCCTGGACAGTTGGCACTGAAGCTTTCTTT. It yields the protein CASSPWTVGTEAFF.

This sequence joins TRBV27 and TRBJ1-2; 8 bases are shared with TRBD1. The CDR3 totals 13 residues. Germline trimming cut 3 bases from V and 3 bases from J; bases unmatched to any gene: 0. Per the germline V gene, CDR1 is MNHEY and CDR2 is SMNVEV (reference sequence). CDR3 in DNA: TGTGCCAGCAGTTTGGACAGGGACTATGGCTACACCTTC. Translation gives CASSLDRDYGYTF.